This TCR beta chain came from a study of T cell responses to AZD1222 COVID-19 vaccine. Remarks on this clone: The antigen is unknown.

This CDR3 region has 15 residues. CDR1 and CDR2 (germline): SEHNR, FQNEAQ (reference sequence). V was pared by 5 bases and J by 0 bases, with 14 bases between. Points from the study as a whole: White British people made up most donors, females outnumbered males, and clonal diversity was possibly underestimated. It was only after the peak T cell response that any repertoires were sampled.

Some clones are missing from TCRdb's copy, which holds only in-frame ones; the method was immunoSEQ multiplex PCR. Of over 100,000 clones in the sample, about 87% were seen once. This receptor was taken from an adult who received the AZD1222 COVID-19 vaccine. This chain joins TRBV7-9 and TRBJ2-7; a possible D gene is TRBD2 (5 bases). The sequencing used peripheral blood, collected 28 days after the second AZD1222 dose. CDR3 in amino acids: CASSPTHLASYEQYF. CDR3 DNA: TGTGCCAGCAGCCCGACCCATCTAGCCTCCTACGAGCAGTACTTC.